Below are 4 T cell receptor beta chains sequenced from a single sample in a study of blood T cell repertoires in COVID-19. TCRdb's table, derived via immunoSEQ multiplex PCR, lists solely in-frame clones and lacks some. Of about 210,000 clones in the sample, about 86% are singletons; the top ten hold around 1.5%. The sample was peripheral blood. The receptor set was obtained from a man aged 18 to 30 with active or convalescent COVID-19.

The chain links TRBV7-2 to TRBJ2-5, with D possibly matching TRBD2 (6 bases). The CDR3 extends over 13 amino acids. Germline CDR1 reads SGHTA; CDR2 reads FQGNSA. V was trimmed by 8 bases and J by 0 bases, leaving 10 bases between them. Written as DNA, the CDR3 is TGTGCCAGCGGCGGGACTCACCAAGAGACCCAGTACTTC. Protein product: CASGGTHQETQYF.

This clone appeared once. This chain joins TRBV15 and TRBJ2-7; the D is unclear. The V gene lost 0 bases and the J gene lost 4 bases, with 10 bases spanning the gap. The CDR3 spans 14 residues. Germline loops: CDR1 LNHNV, CDR2 YYDKDF (reference sequence). CDR3 in DNA: TGTGCCACCAGCAGAGATCTGCGTCAATACGAGCAGTACTTC. Translating it yields CATSRDLRQYEQYF. The full variable domain, with the rest looked up from reference TRBV15 and TRBJ2-7, is DAMVIQNPRYQVTQFGKPVTLSCSQTLNHNVMYWYQQKSSQAPKLLFHYYDKDFNNEADTPDNFQSRRPNTSFCFLDIRSPGLGDTAMYLCATSRDLRQYEQYFGPGTRLTVT.

The genes are TRBV19 and TRBJ1-2, with D possibly TRBD1 on 6 matching bases. Germline V gene sequence: CDR1 LNHDA, CDR2 SQIVND (reference sequence). V dropped 3 bases and J dropped 1 base, with 6 bases sitting between them. The CDR3 length is 13 residues. CDR3 amino acids: CASSMDSNYGYTF. CDR3 sequence (DNA): TGTGCCAGTAGTATGGACAGTAACTATGGCTACACCTTC. Looking up the rest from reference TRBV19 and TRBJ1-2 gives the full variable domain: DGGITQSPKYLFRKEGQNVTLSCEQNLNHDAMYWYRQDPGQGLRLIYYSQIVNDFQKGDIAEGYSVSREKKESFPLTVTSAQKNPTAFYLCASSMDSNYGYTFGSGTRLTVV.

This clone has just a few counts. The rearrangement links TRBV18 to TRBJ2-5; TRBD1 is a possible D gene (5 bases). The CDR3 covers 13 residues. V lost 4 bases and J lost 5, with 11 bases in between. Germline lookup yields CDR1 KGHSH and CDR2 LQKENI. CDR3 coding DNA: TGTGCCAGCTCACAGGGGCGCAGGGAGACCCAGTACTTC. It encodes CASSQGRRETQYF.